The sequence of this T cell receptor (beta chain) was determined in a study of T-cell reconstitution after alpha-beta-depleted transplantation in children. Broader study findings: Some patients showed high day-60 TCRbeta diversity, which derived from surviving recipient T cells and thymic progenitors.

Points on this clonotype: What it binds is not known.

The CDR3 length is 15 residues. Trimming pared 10 bases from V and 11 bases from J, leaving 26 bases between. The germline gives CDR1 SGHTA, CDR2 FQGNSA. Researchers prepared the TCRbeta library using unique molecular identifiers, the study reports. TCRdb analysed the PCR reads with MiXCR anew, one entry per CDR3 protein. The data contain about 580,000 distinct CDR3 sequences, 20% to 25% of them singletons. The origin of this receptor is a boy under two years old who had a stem cell transplant for acute myeloid leukemia, so the T cells may come from the graft donor. The chain uses TRBV7-2 and TRBJ1-4; the D is unclear. The material sequenced was PBMCs, mostly from graft donor cells, taken 360 days after TCRalphabeta/CD19-depleted stem cell transplant. This CDR3 is CANSPAGARESKLFF. Written as DNA, the CDR3 is TGTGCCAACAGTCCCGCCGGAGCCCGTGAATCGAAACTGTTTTTT. The variable domain in full, completed from reference TRBV7-2 and TRBJ1-4, reads GAGVSQSPSNKVTEKGKDVELRCDPISGHTALYWYRQSLGQGLEFLIYFQGNSAPDKSGLPSDRFSAERTGGSVSTLTIQRTQQEDSAVYLCANSPAGARESKLFFGSGTQLSVL.